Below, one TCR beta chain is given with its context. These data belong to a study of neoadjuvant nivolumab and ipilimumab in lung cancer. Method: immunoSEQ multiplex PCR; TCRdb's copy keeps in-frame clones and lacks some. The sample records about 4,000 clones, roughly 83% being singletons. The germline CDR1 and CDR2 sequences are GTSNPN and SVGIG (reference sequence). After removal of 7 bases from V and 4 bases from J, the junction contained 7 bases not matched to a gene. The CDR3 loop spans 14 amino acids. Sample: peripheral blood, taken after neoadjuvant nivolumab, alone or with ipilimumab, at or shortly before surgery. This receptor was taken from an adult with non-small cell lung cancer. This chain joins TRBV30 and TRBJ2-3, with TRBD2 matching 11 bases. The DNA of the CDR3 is TGTGCCTTCACACTAGCGGGAGCGGCAGATACGCAGTATTTT. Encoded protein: CAFTLAGAADTQYF.